The clone carrying this T cell receptor beta chain was observed a handful of times. The data were taken from a study of T cells after yellow fever vaccination. Germline CDR1 reads SGHKS; CDR2 reads YYEKEE (reference sequence). Trimming took 4 bases from V and 3 from J, leaving 22 bases between them. The CDR3 is made up of 17 amino acids. In TCRdb, the 5' RACE reads were re-called with MiXCR into one record per CDR3 protein. Of about 340,000 distinct CDR3 sequences listed, 3% to 4.5% were seen once; the top ten hold 20% to 25%. The sample in question was PBMCs, obtained 5 days after the yellow fever booster vaccination. V and J are TRBV5-5 and TRBJ2-5; no reliable D call. The sequence derives from a man between 18 and 29 years old who received the YFV17D yellow fever vaccine. CDR3: CASSASPGSGWEETQYF. The DNA of the CDR3 is TGTGCCAGCAGCGCGTCACCCGGGTCGGGTTGGGAAGAGACCCAGTACTTC.